What follows are 4 T cell receptor beta chains derived from one specimen sequenced in a study of human T cells and chemical hapten exposure. TCRdb re-derived calls from the RACE reads in MiXCR, one entry per CDR3 protein. Of 180,000 or so distinct CDR3 sequences listed, around 13% are singletons. Time point here: patch test 1, 2 weeks after DPC sensitization. Treatment noted: therapeutic diphenylcyclopropenone sensitization with weekly scalp DPC. The starting material was whole blood, obtained in connection with sensitization to the hapten diphenylcyclopropenone (DPC). The source is a woman between 25 and 40 years old with alopecia areata. Some clones in this sample may be carry-over from other donors' samples.

The rearrangement links TRBV20-1 to TRBJ2-3; D is uncertain. Germline V gives CDR1 DFQATT, CDR2 SNEGSKA (reference sequence). CDR3 length equals 15 residues. Trimming stripped 1 base from V and 1 base from J, with 12 bases between. The CDR3 nucleotides read TGCAGTGCTAGAGGCGGAGCTGAAGGCACAGATACGCAGTATTTT. Its translation is CSARGGAEGTDTQYF.

This clonotype has only a few counts. The chain is built from TRBV12-3 or TRBV12-4 and TRBJ2-2; D not resolved. This CDR3 spans 14 amino acids. V was trimmed by 3 bases and J by 2 bases, leaving 7 bases between them. CDR3: CASSFHGNTGELFF. In nucleotides, the CDR3 is TGTGCCAGCAGTTTTCACGGAAACACCGGGGAGCTGTTTTTT.

This clonotype was detected a few times. The rearrangement joins TRBV30 to TRBJ2-2; no clear D. Trimming took off 2 bases at V and 6 bases at J, with 7 bases between the two ends. CDR1 and CDR2 from the germline V gene are GTSNPN and SVGIG (reference sequence). This CDR3 is 12 amino acids long. For the CDR3, the DNA is TGTGCCTGGAGTCCCCGCGCCGGGGAGCTGTTTTTT. Encoded protein: CAWSPRAGELFF.

In this sample, this clonotype turned up many times. The genes are TRBV10-3 and TRBJ1-5; D is unresolved. Trimming stripped 8 bases from V and 8 bases from J, with 19 bases between. Germline assignment: CDR1 ENHRY and CDR2 SYGVKD. This CDR3 spans 14 amino acids. CDR3 DNA: TGTGCCATCGCCCCCGTTGGGGTACAAGAGCCCCAGCATTTT. Amino acid sequence: CAIAPVGVQEPQHF.